This T cell receptor beta chain originates from a study of technical replicates of blood from a few donors. The assay was immunoSEQ multiplex PCR, and TCRdb's table has in-frame clones only and misses some. The sample consists of roughly 79,000 clones, just under 95% of them appearing once. The CDR3 length is 15 residues. Germline assignment: CDR1 MNHEY and CDR2 SVGAGI. V lost 6 bases and J 7 bases, leaving 22 bases between the germline ends. Sequenced material: T cells isolated from PBMCs. The V and J genes are TRBV6-5 and TRBJ2-7; the D gene is possibly TRBD1 (5 bases). This TCR came from a human donor in good health. CDR3 region: CASSGQGYVLGEQYF. In DNA, the CDR3 is TGTGCCAGCAGCGGGCAGGGATACGTCCTGGGAGAGCAGTACTTC.